This T cell receptor (beta chain) was found in a study of T cells after posttransplantation cyclophosphamide listed by TCRdb under 2016. General notes on the study: T cell repertoire reconstitution was tracked by TRB sequencing after myeloablative bone marrow transplantation in which posttransplantation cyclophosphamide was used as GVHD prophylaxis. Because TRA and TRB clonality were tightly correlated in several samples, subsequent TCR analyses were focused on TRB only. Public TRB sequences were queried against a database of over 3,000 sequences associated with responses to pathogens, tumor antigens, self-antigens and alloantigens. In 3 patients, up to roughly 3 additional blood samples taken between 2 and 5.2 years after transplant also underwent TRB sequencing, as did pretransplant blood from a handful of patients. Samples from under 40 PTCy-treated patients and 15 to 20 related bone marrow donors of those patients were subjected to antigen receptor sequencing. Blood from all 35 or so PTCy patients with 1-year posttransplant specimens was subjected to TRB sequencing. Overall results and qualifications from the work: The TRB repertoires of T cells infiltrating skin or GI tract showed only limited overlap with the TRB repertoires of T cells in blood. Donor-recipient similarity was low at 1-2 months but rose over the first year, and later blood repertoires were often dominated by donor CD8+ memory clones. Across under 50 patients, recipient CMV seropositivity and CMV reactivation were highly associated with TRB clonality; PTCy diversity was similar to CNI/methotrexate controls.

TRB sequencing used genomic DNA with the immunoSEQ assay at survey resolution or the hsTCRB kit. The study's processing was this. The immunoSEQ software handled the initial read processing, while the LymphoSeq R package was used for the repertoire analyses. For each TRB dataset, clonality was calculated as 1 minus normalized Shannon entropy, and the Gini coefficient was computed as well. To infer phenotypes in unsorted samples, TRB sequences from sorted subsets of the recipient or donor were mapped onto unsorted samples from the same recipient. In its TCRdb copy, this immuneACCESS table keeps in-frame sequences only and misses some clones. Where compared with another copy, unresolved V genes explain less than half of these, and the others have no known cause. The V and J calls and clone size come from that table; D and trimming were worked out from the DNA. Recorded for this sample are about 19,000 clones; around 68% of them occurred a single time. The ten largest clones add up to roughly a quarter of the sample.

Concerning this clone itself: Its cognate antigen has yet to be identified. It has no much larger one-base neighbor in the sample; base qualities were not kept.

Looking up the germline V gene yields CDR1 MNHEY and CDR2 SVGAGI. The cysteine opens and the phenylalanine closes a CDR3 of 13 amino acids. Only the CDR3 DNA is retained, 39 bases long and in frame from the first base. V and J lose 5 bases and 8 bases, and a span of 10 bases separates them. What this sample's treatment or condition label stands for: high-dose cyclophosphamide on days +3 and +4 as single-agent GVHD prophylaxis. PTCy patients received busulfan and fludarabine conditioning, a related or unrelated marrow graft, and cyclophosphamide on days +3 and +4. The PTCy-treated patients were enrolled in a prospective multi-institutional clinical trial. Peripheral blood and bone marrow mononuclear cells were isolated by Ficoll-Hypaque density centrifugation and were cryopreserved.

This chain is built from TRBV6-5 and TRBJ1-6, with the D gene uncertain. The clonotype originates from a young adult male patient who received an allogeneic stem cell transplant from a related donor, was CMV-positive, and had acute GVHD only. After a transplant, the donor of the graft may account for some T cells. The material was PBMCs, obtained after an allogeneic stem cell transplant with post-transplant cyclophosphamide. The DNA reads TGTGCCAGCAGTGAACTGTTGGATTCACCCCTCCACTTT. It translates as CASSELLDSPLHF.